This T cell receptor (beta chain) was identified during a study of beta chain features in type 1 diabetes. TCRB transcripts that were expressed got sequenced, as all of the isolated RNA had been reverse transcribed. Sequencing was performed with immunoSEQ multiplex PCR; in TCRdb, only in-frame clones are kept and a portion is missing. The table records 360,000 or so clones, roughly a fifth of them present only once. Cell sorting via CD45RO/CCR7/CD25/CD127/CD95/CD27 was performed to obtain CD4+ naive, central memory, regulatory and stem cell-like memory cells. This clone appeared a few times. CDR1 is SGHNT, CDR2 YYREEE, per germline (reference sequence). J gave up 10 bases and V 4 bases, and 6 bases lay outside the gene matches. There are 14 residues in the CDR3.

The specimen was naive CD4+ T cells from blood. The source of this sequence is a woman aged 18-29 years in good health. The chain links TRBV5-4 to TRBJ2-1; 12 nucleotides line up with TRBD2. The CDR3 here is CASSPGLAGNEQFF. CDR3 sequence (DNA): TGTGCCAGCAGCCCAGGACTAGCGGGAAACGAGCAGTTCTTC.